This T cell receptor beta chain was documented in a study of T cells in tumors after PD-1 blockade. Study-level background: No patient had prior checkpoint blockade, systemic immunosuppression, or radiotherapy within 4 weeks.

Here immunoSEQ multiplex PCR was the method, and the copy in TCRdb shows in-frame clones only, minus some. The data show under 6,500 clones, about four fifths seen once. Germline-derived CDR1 and CDR2 are SGHTA and FQGNSA. This CDR3 is built from 13 residues. Trimming removed 2 bases from V and 3 bases from J, with 5 bases in between. Sample: PBMCs, taken after anti-PD-1 therapy. The V gene is TRBV7-2, the J gene TRBJ1-5; no definite D call. This sequence was found in a human donor with advanced basal cell or squamous cell carcinoma (not recorded which). This chain's CDR3 is CASSLRVNQPQHF. CDR3 DNA: TGTGCCAGCAGCTTACGAGTCAATCAGCCCCAGCATTTT.